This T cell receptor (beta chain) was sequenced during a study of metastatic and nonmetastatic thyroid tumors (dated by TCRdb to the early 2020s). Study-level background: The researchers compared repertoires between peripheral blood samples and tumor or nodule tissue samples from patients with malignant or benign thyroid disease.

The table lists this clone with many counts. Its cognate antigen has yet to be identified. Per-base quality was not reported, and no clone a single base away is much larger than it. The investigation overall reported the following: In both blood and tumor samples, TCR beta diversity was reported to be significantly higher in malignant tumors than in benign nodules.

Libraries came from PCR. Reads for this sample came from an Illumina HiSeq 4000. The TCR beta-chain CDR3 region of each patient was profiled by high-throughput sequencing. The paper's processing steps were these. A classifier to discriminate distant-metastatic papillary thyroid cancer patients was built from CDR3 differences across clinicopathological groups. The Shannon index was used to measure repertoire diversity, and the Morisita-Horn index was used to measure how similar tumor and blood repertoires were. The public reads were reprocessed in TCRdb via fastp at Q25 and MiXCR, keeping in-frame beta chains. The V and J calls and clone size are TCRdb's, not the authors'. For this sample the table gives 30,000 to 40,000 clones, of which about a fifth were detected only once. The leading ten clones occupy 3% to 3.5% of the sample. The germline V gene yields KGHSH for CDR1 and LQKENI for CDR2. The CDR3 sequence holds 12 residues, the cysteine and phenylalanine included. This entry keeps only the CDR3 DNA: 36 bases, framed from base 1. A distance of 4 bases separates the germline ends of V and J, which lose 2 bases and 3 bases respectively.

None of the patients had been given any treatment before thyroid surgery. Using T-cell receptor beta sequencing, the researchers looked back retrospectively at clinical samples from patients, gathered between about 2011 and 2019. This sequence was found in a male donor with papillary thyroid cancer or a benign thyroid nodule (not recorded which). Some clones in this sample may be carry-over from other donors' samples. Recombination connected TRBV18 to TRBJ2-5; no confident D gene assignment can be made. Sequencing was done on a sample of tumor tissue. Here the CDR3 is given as CASSPGKETQYF. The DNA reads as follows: TGTGCCAGCTCACCAGGGAAAGAGACCCAGTACTTC.